This section outlines one T cell receptor (beta chain) sequence together with its context. What it binds is unknown. The data were taken from a study of blood T cells in healthy people across ages. Study-wide results and caveats: Age advanced and TCR beta diversity per million T cells fell, roughly linearly.

The germline gives CDR1 SNHLY, CDR2 FYNNEI. This CDR3 has 14 amino acids. V was pared by 7 bases and J by 7 bases, with 8 bases of the junction left unmatched. Through a sample-barcoded 5' primer and a J-beta primer mix, a second PCR was run for roughly 7 to 12 cycles. MiXCR was run by TCRdb on the 5' RACE reads, yielding one entry per CDR3 protein. The repertoire holds around 780,000 distinct CDR3 sequences, 20% to 30% seen once, with 3% in the top ten. This sample also belongs to another study, concerning T cells of mothers and their children. That study adds: Thymic selection molds TCR recombination products alike in related and unrelated pairs.

The sample taken for sequencing was blood. The receptor comes from a boy younger than 18 in good health. The V call is TRBV2, the J call TRBJ1-4; 8 positions match TRBD1. The CDR3 loop reads CASIHRQGIEKLFF. The CDR3 DNA sequence: TGTGCCAGCATTCATCGACAGGGGATTGAAAAACTGTTTTTT.